This T cell receptor beta chain comes out of a study of cytomegalovirus exposure and HLA in healthy donors. J lost 7 bases, V lost 5 bases, and 10 bases had no gene match. Germline V CDR1 and CDR2: SGHTA, FQGNSA. This CDR3 has 15 amino acids. This clone was recorded once. This table comes from immunoSEQ multiplex PCR, and its TCRdb copy is limited to in-frame clones, with some not included. The data contain about 260,000 clones, 90% of them singletons. The chain links TRBV7-2 to TRBJ1-2; 10 positions match TRBD1. The TCR sequence derives from a woman in her 30s in good health and CMV-seronegative. Sequencing input: PBMCs. The CDR3 here is CASSQNSGTGVGYTF. CDR3 nucleotides: TGTGCCAGCAGCCAAAATTCCGGGACAGGGGTTGGCTACACCTTC.